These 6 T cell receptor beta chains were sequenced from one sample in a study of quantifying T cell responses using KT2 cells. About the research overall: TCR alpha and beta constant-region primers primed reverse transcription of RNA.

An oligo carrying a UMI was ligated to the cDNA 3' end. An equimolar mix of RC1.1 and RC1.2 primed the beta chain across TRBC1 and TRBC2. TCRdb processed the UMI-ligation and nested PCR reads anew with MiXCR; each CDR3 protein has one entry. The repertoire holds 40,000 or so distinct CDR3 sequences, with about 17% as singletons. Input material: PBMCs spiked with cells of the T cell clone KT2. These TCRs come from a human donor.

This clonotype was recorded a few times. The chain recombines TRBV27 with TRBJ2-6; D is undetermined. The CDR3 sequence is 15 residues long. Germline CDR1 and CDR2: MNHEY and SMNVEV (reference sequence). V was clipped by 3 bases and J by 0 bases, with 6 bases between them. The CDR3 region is CASSFRRSGANVLTF. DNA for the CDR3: TGTGCCAGCAGTTTTCGGCGCTCTGGGGCCAACGTCCTGACTTTC.

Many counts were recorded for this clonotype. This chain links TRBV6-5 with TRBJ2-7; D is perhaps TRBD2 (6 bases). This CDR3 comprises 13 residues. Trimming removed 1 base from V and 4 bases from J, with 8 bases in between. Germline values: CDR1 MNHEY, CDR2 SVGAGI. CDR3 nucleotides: TGTGCCAGCAGTTACTATGGGGGGTACGAGCAGTACTTC. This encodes CASSYYGGYEQYF.

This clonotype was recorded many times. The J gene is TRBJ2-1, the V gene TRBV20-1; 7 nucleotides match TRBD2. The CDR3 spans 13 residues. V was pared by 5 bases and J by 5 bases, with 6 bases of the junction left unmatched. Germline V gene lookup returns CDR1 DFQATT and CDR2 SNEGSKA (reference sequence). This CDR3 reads CSAGSGVHNEQFF. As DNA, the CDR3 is TGCAGTGCTGGAAGCGGGGTTCACAATGAGCAGTTCTTC.

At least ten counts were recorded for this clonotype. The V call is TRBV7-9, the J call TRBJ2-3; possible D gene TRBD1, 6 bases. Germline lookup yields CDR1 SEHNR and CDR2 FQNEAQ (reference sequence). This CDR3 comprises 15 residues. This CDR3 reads CGIIAFRTARDTQYF. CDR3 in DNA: TGTGGTATAATCGCTTTCAGGACAGCTCGGGATACGCAGTATTTT.

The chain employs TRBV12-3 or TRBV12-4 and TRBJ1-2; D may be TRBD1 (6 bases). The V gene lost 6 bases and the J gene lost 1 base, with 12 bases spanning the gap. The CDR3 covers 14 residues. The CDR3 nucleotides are TGTGCCAGCAGCCCTGAGGGGGTTAACTATGGCTACACCTTC. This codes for CASSPEGVNYGYTF.

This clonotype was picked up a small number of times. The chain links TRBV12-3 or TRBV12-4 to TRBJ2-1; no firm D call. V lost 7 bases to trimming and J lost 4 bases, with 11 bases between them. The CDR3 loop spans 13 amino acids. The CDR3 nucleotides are TGTGCCAGCACTAGTAATTGGTACAATGAGCAGTTCTTC. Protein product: CASTSNWYNEQFF.